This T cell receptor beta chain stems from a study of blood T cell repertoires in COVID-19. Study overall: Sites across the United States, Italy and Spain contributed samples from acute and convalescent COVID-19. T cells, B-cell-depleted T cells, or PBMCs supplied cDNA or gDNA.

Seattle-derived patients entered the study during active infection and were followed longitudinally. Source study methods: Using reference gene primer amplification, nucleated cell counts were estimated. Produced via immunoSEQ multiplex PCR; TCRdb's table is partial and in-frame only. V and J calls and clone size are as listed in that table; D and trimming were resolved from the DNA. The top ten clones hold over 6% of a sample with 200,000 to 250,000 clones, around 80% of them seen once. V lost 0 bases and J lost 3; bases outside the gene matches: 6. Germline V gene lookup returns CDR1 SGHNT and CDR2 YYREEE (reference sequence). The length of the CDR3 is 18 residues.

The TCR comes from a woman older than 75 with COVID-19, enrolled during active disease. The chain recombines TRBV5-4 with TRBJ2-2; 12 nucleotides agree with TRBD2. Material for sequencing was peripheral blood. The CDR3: CASSLAASGGAHTGELFF. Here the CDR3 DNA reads TGTGCCAGCAGCTTGGCCGCTAGCGGGGGGGCACACACCGGGGAGCTGTTTTTT. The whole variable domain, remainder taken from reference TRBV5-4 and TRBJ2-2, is ETGVTQSPTHLIKTRGQQVTLRCSSQSGHNTVSWYQQALGQGPQFIFQYYREEENGRGNFPPRFSGLQFPNYSSELNVNALELDDSALYLCASSLAASGGAHTGELFFGEGSRLTVL.